The rows below give T cell receptor beta chains drawn from one sample of a study of graft-versus-host responses after intestinal transplantation. Libraries were prepared by immunoSEQ multiplex PCR; TCRdb keeps only in-frame clonotypes and omits some of them. The sample consists of some 62,000 clones, over 90% of them appearing once. Antigens of these TCRs are unknown. The source material was unstimulated CD8+ T cells sorted from spleen or lymph node cells, sampled before transplant. Receptor source: a human donor who was the organ donor for an intestinal transplant. The CDR3 runs from the conserved cysteine through the conserved F or W. A D gene is named only where the DNA matches it firmly. For some rows the clone size is stated as once, few or many, or as a class when expanded; others skip it.

CDR3 protein: CASSLSAGFPYEQYF
CDR3 DNA: TGTGCCAGCAGCTTATCGGCAGGGTTCCCCTACGAGCAGTACTTC
V gene: TRBV7-3
J gene: TRBJ2-7
clone size: -
D gene: -

CDR3 protein: CASSSEYNEQFF
CDR3 DNA: TGTGCCAGCAGTTCTGAGTACAATGAGCAGTTCTTC
V gene: TRBV27
J gene: TRBJ2-1
clone size: -
D gene: -

CDR3 protein: CASGTDTGELFF
CDR3 DNA: TGTGCCAGTGGGACTGACACCGGGGAGCTGTTTTTT
V gene: TRBV6-4
J gene: TRBJ2-2
clone size: -
D gene: -

CDR3 protein: CATGKASPETGELFF
CDR3 DNA: TGTGCCACAGGAAAGGCGAGCCCGGAAACCGGGGAGCTGTTTTTT
V gene: TRBV6-5
J gene: TRBJ2-2
clone size: once
D gene: -

CDR3 protein: CASSLDTGGEGRTF
CDR3 DNA: TGTGCCAGCAGCTTAGATACCGGGGGGGAGGGGCGCACCTTC
V gene: TRBV11-2
J gene: TRBJ1-2
clone size: -
D gene: -

CDR3 protein: CASRTNRQNTEAFF
CDR3 DNA: TGTGCCAGCAGAACAAATAGACAGAACACTGAAGCTTTCTTT
V gene: TRBV6-4
J gene: TRBJ1-1
clone size: -
D gene: -

CDR3 protein: CASSAVTSSSYNEQFF
CDR3 DNA: TGTGCCAGCAGCGCCGTGACTAGTAGCTCCTACAATGAGCAGTTCTTC
V gene: TRBV7-9
J gene: TRBJ2-1
clone size: -
D gene: -

CDR3 protein: CASSTGGSGNTIYF
CDR3 DNA: TGTGCCAGCAGTACCGGTGGTTCTGGAAACACCATATATTTT
V gene: TRBV28
J gene: TRBJ1-3
clone size: -
D gene: -

CDR3 protein: CASSIDGGTGGAYEQYF
CDR3 DNA: TGTGCCAGTAGTATAGATGGCGGGACAGGGGGGGCCTACGAGCAGTACTTC
V gene: TRBV19
J gene: TRBJ2-7
clone size: -
D gene: TRBD1

CDR3 protein: CASNRDRMAYEQYF
CDR3 DNA: TGTGCCAGCAACCGGGACAGGATGGCCTACGAGCAGTACTTC
V gene: TRBV6-1
J gene: TRBJ2-7
clone size: -
D gene: TRBD1

CDR3 protein: CASKPLAGDWAGELFF
CDR3 DNA: TGCGCCAGCAAGCCCCTAGCGGGAGATTGGGCCGGGGAGCTGTTTTTT
V gene: TRBV5-1
J gene: TRBJ2-2
clone size: -
D gene: TRBD2

CDR3 protein: CASSVEGGSSPHEQYF
CDR3 DNA: TGTGCCAGCAGCGTAGAAGGCGGGAGCTCCCCTCACGAGCAGTACTTC
V gene: TRBV9
J gene: TRBJ2-7
clone size: once
D gene: TRBD2

CDR3 protein: CASRRGTGGVPGTSGSYNEQFF
CDR3 DNA: TGTGCCAGTAGGAGGGGGACAGGGGGCGTCCCTGGGACTAGCGGGTCCTACAATGAGCAGTTCTTC
V gene: TRBV19
J gene: TRBJ2-1
clone size: -
D gene: -

CDR3 protein: CSVEDRTNYGYTF
CDR3 DNA: TGCAGCGTGGAGGACAGGACCAACTATGGCTACACCTTC
V gene: TRBV29-1
J gene: TRBJ1-2
clone size: -
D gene: TRBD1

CDR3 protein: CASSEEARVSYEQYF
CDR3 DNA: TGTGCCAGCAGCGAGGAGGCCCGGGTCTCCTACGAGCAGTACTTC
V gene: TRBV5-6
J gene: TRBJ2-7
clone size: -
D gene: -

CDR3 protein: CASSPGTSPRYNEQFF
CDR3 DNA: TGTGCCAGCAGCCCGGGGACTAGCCCTAGATACAATGAGCAGTTCTTC
V gene: TRBV7-8
J gene: TRBJ2-1
clone size: -
D gene: TRBD2

CDR3 protein: CASSLTGRWETQYF
CDR3 DNA: TGTGCCAGCAGCTTAACGGGCCGGTGGGAGACCCAGTACTTC
V gene: TRBV7-3
J gene: TRBJ2-5
clone size: -
D gene: -

CDR3 protein: CASSFRSGTGMYEQYF
CDR3 DNA: TGTGCCAGCTCATTTCGGTCCGGGACAGGAATGTACGAGCAGTACTTC
V gene: TRBV18
J gene: TRBJ2-7
clone size: once
D gene: TRBD1

CDR3 protein: CASRDRGYGYTF
CDR3 DNA: TGTGCCAGCAGGGACAGGGGCTATGGCTACACCTTC
V gene: TRBV27
J gene: TRBJ1-2
clone size: -
D gene: TRBD1

CDR3 protein: CASSYGGLSSYEQYF
CDR3 DNA: TGTGCCAGCAGTTACGGGGGCCTGAGCTCCTACGAGCAGTACTTC
V gene: TRBV6-5
J gene: TRBJ2-7
clone size: few
D gene: -